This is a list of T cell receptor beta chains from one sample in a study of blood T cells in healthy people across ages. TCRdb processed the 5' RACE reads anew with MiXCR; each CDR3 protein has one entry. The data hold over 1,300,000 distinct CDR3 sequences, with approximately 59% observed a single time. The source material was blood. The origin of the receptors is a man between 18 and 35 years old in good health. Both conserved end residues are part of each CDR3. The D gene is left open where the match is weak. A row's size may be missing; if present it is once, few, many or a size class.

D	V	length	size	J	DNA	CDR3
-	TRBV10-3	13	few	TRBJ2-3	TGTGCCATCGGCGGACCCAGCACAGATACGCAGTATTTT	CAIGGPSTDTQYF
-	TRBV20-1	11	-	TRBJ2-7	TGCAGTGCGCAGAGCAGGGGCGAGCAGTACTTC	CSAQSRGEQYF
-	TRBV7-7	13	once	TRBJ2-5	TGTGCTAGCAGCATCCGGGGTGGAGAGACCCAGTACTTC	CASSIRGGETQYF
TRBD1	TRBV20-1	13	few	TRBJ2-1	TGCAGTGCTTCAGGGGGAGACTACAATGAGCAGTTCTTC	CSASGGDYNEQFF
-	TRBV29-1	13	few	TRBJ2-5	TGCAGCGTTGTAGGAAGACTAAAAGAGACCCAGTACTTC	CSVVGRLKETQYF
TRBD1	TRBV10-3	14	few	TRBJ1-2	TGTGCCATCCGCGCCGGGGACAGGGGCTATGGCTACACCTTC	CAIRAGDRGYGYTF
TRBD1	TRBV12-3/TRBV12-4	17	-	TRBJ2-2	TGTGCCAGCAGTTTGGGCAGGGGGCGATGGAACACCGGGGAGCTGTTTTTT	CASSLGRGRWNTGELFF
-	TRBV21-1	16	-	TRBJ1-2	TGTGCCAGCAGCAAACTCGACAGGGGGCCTCCGGAAGGCTACACCTTC	CASSKLDRGPPEGYTF
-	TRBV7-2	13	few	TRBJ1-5	TGTGCCAGCAGCTTGAGGGGGTATCAGCCCCAGCATTTT	CASSLRGYQPQHF
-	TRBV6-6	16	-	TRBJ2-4	TGTGCCAGCAGTCGCCAGGAAATTTTAGCCAAAAACATTCAGTACTTC	CASSRQEILAKNIQYF
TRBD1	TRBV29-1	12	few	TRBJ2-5	TGCAGCGTTAGGACAGGGTCAGAGACCCAGTACTTC	CSVRTGSETQYF
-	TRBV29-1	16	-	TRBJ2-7	TGCAGCGTTGAAGATCGGGCTGTCCCCGGAAACTACGAGCAGTACTTC	CSVEDRAVPGNYEQYF
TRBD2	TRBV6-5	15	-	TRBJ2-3	TGTGCCAGCAGTCGCCGCGGACTAGCAAGAGATACGCAGTATTTT	CASSRRGLARDTQYF
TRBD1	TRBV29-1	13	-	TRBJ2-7	TGCAGCGTTCCAGGGGGTGGAAGCCACGAGCAGTACTTC	CSVPGGGSHEQYF
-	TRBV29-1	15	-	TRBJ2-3	TGCAGCGTTGAAAAGGAGTCAGGGAGGACAGATACGCAGTATTTT	CSVEKESGRTDTQYF
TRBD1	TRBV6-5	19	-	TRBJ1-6	TGTGCCAGCAGTTACTTTAGAGCGTCAGGGGGATACTATAATTCACCCCTCCACTTT	CASSYFRASGGYYNSPLHF
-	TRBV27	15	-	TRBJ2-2	TGTGCCAGCAGTCCCGGGGACTCGCCTCTCGGGGAGCTGTTTTTT	CASSPGDSPLGELFF
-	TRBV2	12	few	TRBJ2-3	TGTGCCAGCAGGGGATCCCCAGATACGCAGTATTTT	CASRGSPDTQYF
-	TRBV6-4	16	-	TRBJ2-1	TGTGCCAGCAGTGACTCCTTTAGGAAGAAGAACAATGAGCAGTTCTTC	CASSDSFRKKNNEQFF
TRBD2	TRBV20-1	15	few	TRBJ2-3	TGCAGTGCTAGAGATTTTAGGACTAGCTCAGATACGCAGTATTTT	CSARDFRTSSDTQYF
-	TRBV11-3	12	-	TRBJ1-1	TGTGCCAGCAGACGGATTAACACTGAAGCTTTCTTT	CASRRINTEAFF
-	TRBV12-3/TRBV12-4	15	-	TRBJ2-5	TGTGCCAGCAGTTTAGGCCCAGGGGAGGGAGAGACCCAGTACTTC	CASSLGPGEGETQYF
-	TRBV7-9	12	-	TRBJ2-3	TGTGCCAGCAGGGGTGCAGGCGATACGCAGTATTTT	CASRGAGDTQYF